What follows describes a single T cell receptor (beta chain). What it recognizes is unknown. The data are from a study of shared clonotypes between healthy human individuals. Study-level findings and limits: Memory subsets had estimated richness that was generally smaller than that of naive subsets. Exclusively blood specimens were collected; tissue repertoires likely differ.

CDR3 size: 15 residues. Per the germline V gene, CDR1 is SGHVS and CDR2 is FQNEAQ. The trim removed 4 bases at V and 6 bases at J, leaving 9 bases unmatched. TCRdb's copy holds only in-frame clones and misses some; the assay was immunoSEQ multiplex PCR. The sample has around 2,000,000 clones, about 92% seen once. As defined, naive CD8 cells were CD45RO-negative and positively selected for CCR7, with terminally differentiated effector memory CD45RA+ cells excluded. The source material was naive CD8+ T cells from PBMCs. The TCR comes from a man aged 18 to 29 in good health. Some clones in this sample may be carry-over from other donors' samples. The gene calls are TRBV7-8 and TRBJ2-7; 10 bases align to TRBD2. The CDR3 protein is CASSSVAGGHFEQYF. The DNA for the CDR3 is TGTGCCAGCAGCTCAGTAGCGGGAGGACACTTCGAGCAGTACTTC.